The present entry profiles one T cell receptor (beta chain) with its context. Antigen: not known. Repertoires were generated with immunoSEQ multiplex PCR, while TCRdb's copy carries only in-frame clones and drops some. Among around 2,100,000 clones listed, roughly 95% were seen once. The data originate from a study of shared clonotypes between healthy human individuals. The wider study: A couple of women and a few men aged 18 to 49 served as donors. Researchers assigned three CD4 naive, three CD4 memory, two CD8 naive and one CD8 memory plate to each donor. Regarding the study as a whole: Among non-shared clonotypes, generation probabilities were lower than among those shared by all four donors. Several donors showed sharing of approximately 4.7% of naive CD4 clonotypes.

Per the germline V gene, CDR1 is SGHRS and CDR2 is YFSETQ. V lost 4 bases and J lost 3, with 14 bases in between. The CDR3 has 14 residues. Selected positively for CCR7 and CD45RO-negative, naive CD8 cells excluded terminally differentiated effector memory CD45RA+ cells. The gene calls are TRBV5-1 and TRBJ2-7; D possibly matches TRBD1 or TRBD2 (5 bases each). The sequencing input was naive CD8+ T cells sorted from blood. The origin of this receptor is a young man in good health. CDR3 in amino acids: CASSLGRDYYEQYF. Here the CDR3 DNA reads TGCGCCAGCAGCCTGGGACGAGATTACTACGAGCAGTACTTC.